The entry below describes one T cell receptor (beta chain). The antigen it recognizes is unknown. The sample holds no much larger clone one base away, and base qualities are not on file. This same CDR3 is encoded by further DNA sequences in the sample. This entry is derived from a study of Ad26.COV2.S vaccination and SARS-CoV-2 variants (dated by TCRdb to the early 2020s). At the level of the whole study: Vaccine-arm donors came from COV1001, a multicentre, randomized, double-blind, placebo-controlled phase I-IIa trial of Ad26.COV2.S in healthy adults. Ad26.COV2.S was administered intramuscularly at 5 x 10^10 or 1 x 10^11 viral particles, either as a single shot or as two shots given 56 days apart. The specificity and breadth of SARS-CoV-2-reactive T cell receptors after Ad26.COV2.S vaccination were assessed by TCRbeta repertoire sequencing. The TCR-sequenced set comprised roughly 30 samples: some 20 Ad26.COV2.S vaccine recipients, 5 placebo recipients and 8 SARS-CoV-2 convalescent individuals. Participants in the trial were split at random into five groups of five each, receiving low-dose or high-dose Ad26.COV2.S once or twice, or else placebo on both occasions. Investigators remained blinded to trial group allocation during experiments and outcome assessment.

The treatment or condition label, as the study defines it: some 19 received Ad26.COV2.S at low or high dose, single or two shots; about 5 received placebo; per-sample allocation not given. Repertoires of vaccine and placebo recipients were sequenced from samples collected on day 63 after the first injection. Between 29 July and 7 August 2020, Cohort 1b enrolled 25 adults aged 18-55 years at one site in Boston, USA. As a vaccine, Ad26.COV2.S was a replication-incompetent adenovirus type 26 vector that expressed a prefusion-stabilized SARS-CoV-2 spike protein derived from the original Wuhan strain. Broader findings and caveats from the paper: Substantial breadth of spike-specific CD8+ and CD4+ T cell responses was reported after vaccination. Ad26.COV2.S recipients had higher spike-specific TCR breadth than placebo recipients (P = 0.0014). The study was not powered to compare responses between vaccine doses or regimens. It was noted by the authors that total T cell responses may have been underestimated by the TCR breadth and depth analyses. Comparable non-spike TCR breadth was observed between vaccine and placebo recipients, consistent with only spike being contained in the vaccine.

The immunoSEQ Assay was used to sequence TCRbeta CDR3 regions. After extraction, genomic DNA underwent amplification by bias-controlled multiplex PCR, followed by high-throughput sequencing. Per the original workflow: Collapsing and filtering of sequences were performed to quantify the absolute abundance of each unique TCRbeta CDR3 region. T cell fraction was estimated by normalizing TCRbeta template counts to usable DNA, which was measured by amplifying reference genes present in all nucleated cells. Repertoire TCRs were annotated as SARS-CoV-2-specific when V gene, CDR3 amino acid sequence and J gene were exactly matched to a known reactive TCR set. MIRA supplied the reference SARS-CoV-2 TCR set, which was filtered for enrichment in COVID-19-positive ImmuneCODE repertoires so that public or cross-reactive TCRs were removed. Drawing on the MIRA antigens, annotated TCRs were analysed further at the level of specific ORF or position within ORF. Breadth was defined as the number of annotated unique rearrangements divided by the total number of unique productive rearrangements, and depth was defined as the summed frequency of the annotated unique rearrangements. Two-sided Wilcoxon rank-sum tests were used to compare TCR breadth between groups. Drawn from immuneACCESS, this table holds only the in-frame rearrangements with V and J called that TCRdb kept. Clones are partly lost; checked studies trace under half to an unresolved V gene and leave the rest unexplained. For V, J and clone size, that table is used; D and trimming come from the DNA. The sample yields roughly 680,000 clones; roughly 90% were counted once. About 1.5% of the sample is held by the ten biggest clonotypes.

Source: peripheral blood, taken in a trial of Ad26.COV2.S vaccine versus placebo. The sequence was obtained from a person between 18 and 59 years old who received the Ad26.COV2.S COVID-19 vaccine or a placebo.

The nucleotide sequence reads as follows: TGTGCCAGTAGTATATCTCGGTCTGGGGCCAACGTCCTGACTTTC. It specifies CASSISRSGANVLTF. The V gene is TRBV19 and the J gene is TRBJ2-6; the D gene lacks a confident call. V and J are truncated by 2 bases and 1 base respectively, leaving an intervening sequence of 6 bases. For CDR1 and CDR2, the germline V gene (reference sequence) lists LNHDA and SQIVND. The CDR3 contains 15 residues, cysteine and phenylalanine counted. Only the CDR3 DNA stays, 45 bases, in frame from base 1.